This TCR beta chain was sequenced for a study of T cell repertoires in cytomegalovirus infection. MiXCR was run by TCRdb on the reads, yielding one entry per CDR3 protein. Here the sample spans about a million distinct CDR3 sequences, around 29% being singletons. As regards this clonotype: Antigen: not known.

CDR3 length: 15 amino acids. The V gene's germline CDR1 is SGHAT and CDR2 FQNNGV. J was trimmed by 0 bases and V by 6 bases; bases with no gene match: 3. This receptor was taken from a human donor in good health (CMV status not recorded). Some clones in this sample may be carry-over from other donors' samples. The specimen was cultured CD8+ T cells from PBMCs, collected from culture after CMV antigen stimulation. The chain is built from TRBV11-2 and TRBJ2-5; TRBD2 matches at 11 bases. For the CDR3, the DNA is TGTGCCAGCAGTTCGGGACTAGCGGACCAAGAGACCCAGTACTTC. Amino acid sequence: CASSSGLADQETQYF.